This T cell receptor (beta chain) was captured in a study of cytomegalovirus exposure and HLA in healthy donors. Trimming took off 3 bases at V and 4 bases at J, with 12 bases between the two ends. The CDR3 totals 14 residues. Germline CDR1 and CDR2: SEHNR and FQNEAQ (reference sequence). In the PCR, 60 Vbeta and 13 Jbeta primers were used. Only in-frame clones appear in the TCRdb table, and some are missing; sequencing was by immunoSEQ multiplex PCR. Of some 110,000 clones in the sample, 81% were seen once. The chain employs TRBV7-9 and TRBJ2-5, with a weak D call TRBD1 (5 bases). The source of this sequence is a woman under 40 in good health and CMV-seronegative. Sequencing was performed on PBMCs. CDR3 amino acids: CASSLSRVAETQYF. The CDR3 DNA reads as TGTGCCAGCAGCTTGTCCAGGGTTGCAGAGACCCAGTACTTC. The full variable domain, with the rest looked up from reference TRBV7-9 and TRBJ2-5, is DTGVSQNPRHKITKRGQNVTFRCDPISEHNRLYWYRQTLGQGPEFLTYFQNEAQLEKSRLLSDRFSAERPKGSFSTLEIQRTEQGDSAMYLCASSLSRVAETQYFGPGTRLLVL.